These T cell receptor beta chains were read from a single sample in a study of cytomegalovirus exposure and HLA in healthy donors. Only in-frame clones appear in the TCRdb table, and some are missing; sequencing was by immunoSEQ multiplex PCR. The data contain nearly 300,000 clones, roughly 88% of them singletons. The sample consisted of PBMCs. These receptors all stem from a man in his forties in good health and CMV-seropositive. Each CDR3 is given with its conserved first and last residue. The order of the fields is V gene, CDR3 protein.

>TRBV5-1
CASSLLVSGGGHGYTF
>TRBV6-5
CASSYGLKRDYEQYF
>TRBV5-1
CASSFPGQSSYEQYF
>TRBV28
CASSLATGGTYEQYF
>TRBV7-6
CASSQGLSSYNEQFF
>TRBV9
CASTLGQGARSGELFF
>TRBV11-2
CASSLEAQGAFEQYF
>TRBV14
CASSQDERGITGELFF
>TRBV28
CASGSGTAYNTGELFF
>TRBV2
CASNRQGVHTEAFF
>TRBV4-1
CASSQDGTSGVTDTQYF
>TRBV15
CATSEEGSYEQYF
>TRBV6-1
CASSERGQGFPEQYF
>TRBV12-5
CASGPFRQGIGYEQYF
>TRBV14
CASSPKYRGTYEQYF
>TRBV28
CASSFSGDNQPQHF
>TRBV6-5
CASSPITNNEQFF
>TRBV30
CAWTLAGTDTQYF
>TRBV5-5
CASSLLAGVSREQYF
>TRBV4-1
CASSLSPSGTYEQYF
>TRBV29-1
CSVDSWGAFF
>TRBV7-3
CASSLGHGQPQHF
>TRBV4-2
CASSQDGTGVGNTIYF
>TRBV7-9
CSSSLDSYNEQFF